The subject of this entry is one TCR beta chain. The data were obtained in a study of blood T cell repertoires in COVID-19. The wider study: T cells, B-cell-depleted T cells, or PBMCs supplied cDNA or gDNA.

Germline V gives CDR1 LGHNA, CDR2 YSLEER. The CDR3 is 14 amino acids. V was pared by 0 bases and J by 10 bases, with 6 bases of the junction left unmatched. Only in-frame clones appear in the TCRdb table, and some are missing; sequencing was by immunoSEQ multiplex PCR. Of about 250,000 clones detected, approximately 90% appear once; the ten largest clones hold roughly 1.7%. The sequenced sample consisted of PBMCs or T cells enriched from blood (not recorded which). The clonotype comes from a man between 35 and 55 years old who had recovered from COVID-19. The V call is TRBV4-3, the J call TRBJ1-1, with 9 nucleotides matching TRBD1. The CDR3 is CASSQDGQGFLAFF. DNA of the CDR3: TGCGCCAGCAGCCAAGATGGACAGGGGTTTTTAGCTTTCTTT.